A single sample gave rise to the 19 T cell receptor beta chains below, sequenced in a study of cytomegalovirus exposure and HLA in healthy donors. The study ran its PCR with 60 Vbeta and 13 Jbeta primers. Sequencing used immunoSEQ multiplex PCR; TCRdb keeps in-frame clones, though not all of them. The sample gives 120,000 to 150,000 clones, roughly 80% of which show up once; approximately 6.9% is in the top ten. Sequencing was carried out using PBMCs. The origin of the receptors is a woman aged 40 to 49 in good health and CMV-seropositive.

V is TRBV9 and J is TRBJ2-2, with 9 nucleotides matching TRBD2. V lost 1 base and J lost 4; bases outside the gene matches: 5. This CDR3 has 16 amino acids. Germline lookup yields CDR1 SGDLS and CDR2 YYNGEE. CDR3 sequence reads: CASSVSSGGSTGELFF. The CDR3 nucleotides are TGTGCCAGCAGCGTATCGAGCGGGGGGAGCACCGGGGAGCTGTTTTTT. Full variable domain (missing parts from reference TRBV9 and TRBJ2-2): DSGVTQTPKHLITATGQRVTLRCSPRSGDLSVYWYQQSLDQGLQFLIQYYNGEERAKGNILERFSAQQFPDLHSELNLSSLELGDSALYFCASSVSSGGSTGELFFGEGSRLTVL.

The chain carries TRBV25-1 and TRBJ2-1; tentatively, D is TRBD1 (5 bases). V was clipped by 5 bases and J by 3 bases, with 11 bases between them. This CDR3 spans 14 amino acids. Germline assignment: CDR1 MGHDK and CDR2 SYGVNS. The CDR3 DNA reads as TGTGCCAGCAGTAGGGGAACCTACTACAATGAGCAGTTCTTC. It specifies CASSRGTYYNEQFF.

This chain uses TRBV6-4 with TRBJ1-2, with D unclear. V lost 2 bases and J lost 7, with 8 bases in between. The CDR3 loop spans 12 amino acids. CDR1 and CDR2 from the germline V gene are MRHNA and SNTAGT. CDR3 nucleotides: TGTGCCAGCAGTGACGGTAACATTGGCTACACCTTC. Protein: CASSDGNIGYTF.

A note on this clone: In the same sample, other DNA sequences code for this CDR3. The CDR3 reads CASSLAGNPGYTF. The CDR3 DNA reads as TGCGCCAGCAGCTTGGCGGGAAACCCTGGCTACACCTTC. This chain connects TRBV5-1 to TRBJ1-2, with no clear D. The CDR3 covers 13 residues. CDR1 and CDR2 from the germline V gene are SGHRS and YFSETQ. The V gene lost 0 bases and the J gene lost 7 bases, with 10 bases spanning the gap.

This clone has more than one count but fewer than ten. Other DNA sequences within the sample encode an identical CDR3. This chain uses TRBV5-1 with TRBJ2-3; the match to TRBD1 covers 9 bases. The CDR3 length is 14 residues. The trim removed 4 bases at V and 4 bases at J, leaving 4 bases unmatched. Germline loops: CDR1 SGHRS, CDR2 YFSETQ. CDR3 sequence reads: CASSPGQGADTQYF. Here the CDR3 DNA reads TGCGCCAGCAGCCCGGGACAGGGTGCAGATACGCAGTATTTT.

CDR3 amino acids: CASGTGNNSPLHF. The CDR3 DNA is TGTGCCAGCGGTACAGGAAATAATTCACCCCTCCACTTT. The chain links TRBV6-1 to TRBJ1-6, with D tentatively TRBD1 (5 bases). Per germline, CDR1 MNHNS and CDR2 SASEGT. The V end was cut by 8 bases, the J end by 5 bases, with 10 bases between. CDR3 length equals 13 residues.

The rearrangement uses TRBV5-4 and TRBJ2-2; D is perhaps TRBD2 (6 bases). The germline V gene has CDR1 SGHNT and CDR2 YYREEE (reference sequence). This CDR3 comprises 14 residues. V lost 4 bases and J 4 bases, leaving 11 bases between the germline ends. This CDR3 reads CASSMRGLTGELFF. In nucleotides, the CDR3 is TGTGCCAGCAGCATGCGGGGCCTCACCGGGGAGCTGTTTTTT.

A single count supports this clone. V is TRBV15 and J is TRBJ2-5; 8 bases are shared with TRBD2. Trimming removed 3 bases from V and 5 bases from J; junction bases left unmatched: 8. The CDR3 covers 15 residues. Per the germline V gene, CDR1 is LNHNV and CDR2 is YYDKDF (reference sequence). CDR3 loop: CATSSRRGGPETQYF. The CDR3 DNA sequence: TGTGCCACCAGCAGTCGCCGGGGGGGCCCGGAGACCCAGTACTTC.

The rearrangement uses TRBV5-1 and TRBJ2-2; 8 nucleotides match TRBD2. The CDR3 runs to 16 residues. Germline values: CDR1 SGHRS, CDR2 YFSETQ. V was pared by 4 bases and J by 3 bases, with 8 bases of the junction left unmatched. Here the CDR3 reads CASSPTGTRDTGELFF. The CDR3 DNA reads TGCGCCAGCAGCCCAACCGGGACTAGGGACACCGGGGAGCTGTTTTTT.

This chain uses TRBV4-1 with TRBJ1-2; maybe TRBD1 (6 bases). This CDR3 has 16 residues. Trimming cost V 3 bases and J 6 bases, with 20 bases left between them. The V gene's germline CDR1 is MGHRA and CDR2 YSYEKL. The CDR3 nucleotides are TGCGCCAGCAGCCAGGGGGCGGGTGGGCCCTGGAATGGCTACACCTTC. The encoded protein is CASSQGAGGPWNGYTF.

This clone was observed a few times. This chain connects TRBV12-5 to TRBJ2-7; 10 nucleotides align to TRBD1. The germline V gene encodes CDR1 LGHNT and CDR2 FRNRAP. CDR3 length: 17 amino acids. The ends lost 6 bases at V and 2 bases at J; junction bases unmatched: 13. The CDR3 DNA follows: TGTGCTAGTGGGTATTTCCAAGGACAGGGGGTAACCTACGAGCAGTACTTC. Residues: CASGYFQGQGVTYEQYF.

CDR3 in amino acids: CASSEARSNQPQHF. CDR3 in DNA: TGTGCCAGCAGTGAAGCGCGGAGCAATCAGCCCCAGCATTTT. V usage is TRBV2 and J usage is TRBJ1-5, with no clear D. V lost 0 bases and J lost 1, with 4 bases in between. The CDR3 contains 14 residues. The germline V gene has CDR1 SNHLY and CDR2 FYNNEI.

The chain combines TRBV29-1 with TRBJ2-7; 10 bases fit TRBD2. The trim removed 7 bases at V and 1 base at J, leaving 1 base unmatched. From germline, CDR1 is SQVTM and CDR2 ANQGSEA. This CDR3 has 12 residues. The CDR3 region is CSATSGSYEQYF. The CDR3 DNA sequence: TGCAGCGCGACTAGCGGGTCCTACGAGCAGTACTTC.

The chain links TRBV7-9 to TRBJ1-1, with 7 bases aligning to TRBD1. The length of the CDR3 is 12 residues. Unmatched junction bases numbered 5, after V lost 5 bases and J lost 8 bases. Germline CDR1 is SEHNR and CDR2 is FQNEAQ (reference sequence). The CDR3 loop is CASSRGQEEAFF. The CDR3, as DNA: TGTGCCAGCAGCCGCGGACAGGAGGAAGCTTTCTTT.

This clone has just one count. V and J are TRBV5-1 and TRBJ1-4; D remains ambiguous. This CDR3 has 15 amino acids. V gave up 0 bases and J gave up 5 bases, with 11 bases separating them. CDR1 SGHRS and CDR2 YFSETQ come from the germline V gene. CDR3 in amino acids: CASSLDLGLNEKLFF. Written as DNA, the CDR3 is TGCGCCAGCAGCTTGGATCTAGGCTTGAATGAAAAACTGTTTTTT.

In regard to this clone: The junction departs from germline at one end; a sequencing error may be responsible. This CDR3 is CASSHALELTTEKLFF. The CDR3 DNA reads TGTGCCAGCAGCCACGCCCTCGAACTCACTACTGAAAAACTGTTTTTT. The chain recombines TRBV11-3 with TRBJ1-4; D call uncertain. CDR3 size: 16 residues. The germline V gene has CDR1 SGHNT and CDR2 YENEEA.

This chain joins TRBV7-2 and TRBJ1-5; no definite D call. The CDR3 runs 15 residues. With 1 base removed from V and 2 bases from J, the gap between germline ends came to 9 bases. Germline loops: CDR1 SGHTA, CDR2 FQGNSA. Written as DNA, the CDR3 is TGTGCCAGCAGCTTAGAGGTGGGAGGCAATCAGCCCCAGCATTTT. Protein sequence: CASSLEVGGNQPQHF.

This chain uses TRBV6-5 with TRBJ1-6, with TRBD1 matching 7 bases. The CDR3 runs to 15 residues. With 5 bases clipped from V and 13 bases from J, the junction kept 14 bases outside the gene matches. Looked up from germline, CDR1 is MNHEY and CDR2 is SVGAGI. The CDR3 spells CASSLQGGQNAPLHF. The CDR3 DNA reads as TGTGCCAGCAGTCTCCAGGGGGGACAGAATGCGCCCCTCCACTTT.

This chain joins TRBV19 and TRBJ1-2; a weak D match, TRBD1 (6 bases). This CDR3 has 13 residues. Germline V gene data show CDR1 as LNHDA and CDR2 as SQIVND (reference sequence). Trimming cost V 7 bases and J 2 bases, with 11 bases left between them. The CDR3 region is CASKGQGNYGYTF. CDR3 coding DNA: TGTGCCAGTAAGGGCCAGGGGAACTATGGCTACACCTTC.